The 13 T cell receptor beta chains reported below all come from one sample, sequenced in a study of T cell responses to AZD1222 COVID-19 vaccine (dated by TCRdb to the early 2020s). Sample time point, as interpreted from the label and publication: baseline before first vaccination. Library method: the immunoSEQ multiplex PCR assay. TCRdb limited this immuneACCESS table to in-frame rearrangements with V and J called. A share of clones is missing; checked studies link under half to unresolved V genes, and the rest is unexplained. This sample gives 150,000 to 200,000 clones in total; about 90% of them show up just once. About 1.5% of the sample is in the top ten clones. The source was peripheral blood, collected on day 0 of AZD1222 vaccination. The receptors here all came from an adult in good health.

This chain links TRBV20-1 with TRBJ1-1; a possible D gene is TRBD1 (5 bases). The CDR3 is 11 residues long. The V end lost 6 bases, the J end lost 5 bases, and 10 bases lay between the germline ends. Germline V gene data show CDR1 as DFQATT and CDR2 as SNEGSKA (reference sequence). DNA for the CDR3: TGCAGTGCCCGAGGGGTTACTGAAGCTTTCTTT. It encodes CSARGVTEAFF.

V and J are TRBV3-1 (or the pseudogene TRBV3-2) and TRBJ2-1, with D possibly TRBD2 on 6 matching bases. Germline CDR1 and CDR2: LGHDT and YNNKEL (reference sequence). V shed 5 bases and J shed 5 bases, with 13 bases lying between them. This CDR3 is 14 amino acids long. CDR3: CASSLEGPHNEQFF. DNA of the CDR3: TGTGCCAGCAGCTTGGAGGGGCCCCACAATGAGCAGTTCTTC.

The chain recombines TRBV7-8 with TRBJ1-3; no firm D call. V lost 0 bases and J 4 bases, leaving 7 bases between the germline ends. The CDR3 has 14 residues. Germline V gene data show CDR1 as SGHVS and CDR2 as FQNEAQ. The CDR3 here is CASSLAIQGNTIYF. CDR3 coding DNA: TGTGCCAGCAGCTTAGCCATTCAGGGAAACACCATATATTTT.

V is TRBV4-3 and J is TRBJ1-4; 11 nucleotides align to TRBD1. Germline CDR1 is LGHNA and CDR2 is YSLEER. The CDR3 loop spans 20 amino acids. With V trimmed by 4 bases and J by 0 bases, 13 bases remained unmatched. The CDR3 protein is CASSPRIGGGQGATNEKLFF. CDR3 nucleotides: TGCGCCAGCAGCCCTCGGATCGGCGGGGGACAGGGGGCAACTAATGAAAAACTGTTTTTT.

The V gene is TRBV12-5, the J gene TRBJ2-1, with 8 bases identical to TRBD1. Germline loops: CDR1 LGHNT, CDR2 FRNRAP. The CDR3 is 15 amino acids. With 5 bases clipped from V and 4 bases from J, the junction kept 7 bases outside the gene matches. Here the CDR3 reads CASGLGQGAYNEQFF. The CDR3 DNA sequence: TGTGCTAGTGGTCTGGGTCAGGGGGCTTACAATGAGCAGTTCTTC.

About this clone itself: Other nucleotide sequences in the sample specify the same CDR3. The V call is TRBV5-6, the J call TRBJ1-5; tentatively, D is TRBD1 (6 bases). The V end lost 4 bases, the J end lost 2 bases, and 7 bases lay between the germline ends. The CDR3 runs 13 residues. Germline CDR1 SGHDT, CDR2 YYEEEE. CDR3 nucleotides: TGTGCCAGCAGCCGACAGGGCAATCAGCCCCAGCATTTT. The encoded protein is CASSRQGNQPQHF.

The rearrangement uses TRBV7-2 and TRBJ1-6; the match to TRBD1 covers 9 bases. The germline V gene has CDR1 SGHTA and CDR2 FQGNSA. V shed 3 bases and J 10 bases; nucleotides not matched to a gene: 13. CDR3 length equals 17 residues. CDR3 bases: TGTGCCAGCAGCTTCCAACAACCACAGGGGGCAGGGTCACCCCTCCACTTT. Encoded protein: CASSFQQPQGAGSPLHF.

The chain links TRBV3-1 (or the pseudogene TRBV3-2) to TRBJ2-1; 7 bases are shared with TRBD2. Germline V gene data show CDR1 as LGHDT and CDR2 as YNNKEL (reference sequence). Trimming removed 0 bases from V and 7 bases from J; junction bases left unmatched: 15. The CDR3 contains 18 residues. The CDR3 nucleotides read TGTGCCAGCAGCCAAGATTTCGGGGGAGGGATCTTTAAGAATGAGCAGTTCTTC. Translation gives CASSQDFGGGIFKNEQFF.

As to this clone: Other DNA sequences from this sample encode an identical CDR3 as well. V and J are TRBV4-1 and TRBJ1-1; tentatively, D is TRBD1 (5 bases). V lost 1 base to trimming and J lost 4 bases, with 10 bases between them. CDR3 length: 14 residues. Germline values: CDR1 MGHRA, CDR2 YSYEKL. The CDR3 nucleotides are TGCGCCAGCAGCCAAGGTAGGGGCGGCACTGAAGCTTTCTTT. This encodes CASSQGRGGTEAFF.

The genes are TRBV5-4 and TRBJ1-2; maybe TRBD1 (5 bases). The CDR3 contains 15 residues. Germline-derived CDR1 and CDR2 are SGHNT and YYREEE (reference sequence). Trimming removed 3 bases at V and 4 bases at J, with 16 bases between. The CDR3 sequence: CASSSGGEAVYGYTF. The DNA of the CDR3 is TGTGCCAGCAGCTCGGGAGGGGAGGCGGTCTATGGCTACACCTTC.

This clone was found once. The chain uses TRBV18 and TRBJ1-6, with unresolved D. The V end lost 3 bases, the J end lost 6 bases, and 12 bases lay between the germline ends. Germline CDR1 is KGHSH and CDR2 is LQKENI. CDR3 length: 15 residues. This CDR3 reads CASSPNTVGNSPLHF. The CDR3 nucleotides read TGTGCCAGCTCACCCAACACGGTTGGTAATTCACCCCTCCACTTT.

The chain carries TRBV23-1 and TRBJ2-4; a weak D match, TRBD1 (5 bases). TRBV23-1 is reported as an ORF; its role is uncertain. The germline V and J ends were trimmed by 4 bases and 1 base, with 20 bases remaining between them. The CDR3 is 18 amino acids. The CDR3 coding sequence is TGCGCCAGCAGTCCTATAGATTCCGACAGATCTGCCAAAAACATTCAGTACTTC. Residues: CASSPIDSDRSAKNIQYF.

The CDR3 reads CAWSVGLAGETQYF. The CDR3 DNA sequence: TGTGCCTGGAGTGTAGGACTAGCTGGTGAGACCCAGTACTTC. The V call is TRBV30, the J call TRBJ2-5; 8 bases align to TRBD2. Trimming removed 0 bases from V and 5 bases from J; junction bases left unmatched: 5. Germline CDR1 reads GTSNPN; CDR2 reads SVGIG (reference sequence). The CDR3 sequence is 14 residues long. The entire variable domain, with the rest obtained from reference TRBV30 and TRBJ2-5, is as follows: SQTIHQWPATLVQPVGSPLSLECTVEGTSNPNLYWYRQAAGRGLQLLFYSVGIGQISSEVPQNLSASRPQDRQFILSSKKLLLSDSGFYLCAWSVGLAGETQYFGPGTRLLVL.